This T cell receptor beta chain was retrieved from a study of OX40 agonist ivuxolimab in advanced cancers. Excluded were patients having autoimmune disease history or systemic immunosuppression. Assay: immunoSEQ multiplex PCR; the TCRdb copy retains only in-frame clones and omits some. The sample carries approximately 60,000 clones, roughly four fifths recorded once. This CDR3 spans 16 amino acids. V shed 3 bases and J 1 base; nucleotides not matched to a gene: 8. Germline CDR1 is LNHDA and CDR2 is SQIVND (reference sequence). This specimen was CD4+ or CD8+ T cells sorted from blood, taken in a trial of the OX40 agonist ivuxolimab. This clonotype was sampled from an adult with an advanced solid tumor such as melanoma, head and neck, liver or kidney cancer. The V call is TRBV19, the J call TRBJ1-2, with 7 bases identical to TRBD1. For the CDR3, the DNA is TGTGCCAGTAGTATCACCAGACAGGGTGGTAACTATGGCTACACCTTC. This translates into CASSITRQGGNYGYTF.